This TCR beta chain is drawn from a study of cytomegalovirus exposure and HLA in healthy donors. The study's findings and limits: When analyzed later, a missense DCLRE1C variant was found to be linked to TCR beta V- and J-gene trimming. Serostatus for CMV was the only available immune exposure information.

This clone has a single count. Its specificity is unknown. Trimming pared 4 bases from V and 0 bases from J, leaving 10 bases between. CDR1 is LNHDA, CDR2 SQIVND, per germline (reference sequence). This CDR3 region has 15 residues. With 60 Vbeta and 13 Jbeta primers, the PCR was carried out. This table comes from immunoSEQ multiplex PCR, and its TCRdb copy is limited to in-frame clones, with some not included. This sample yields around 160,000 clones, of which about 80% are seen a single time; 1% belongs to the top ten. The source material was PBMCs. The sequence was obtained from a woman aged 40 to 50 in good health and CMV-seronegative. This chain uses TRBV19 with TRBJ1-3; no clear D. The CDR3 spells CASSSWAPSGNTIYF. CDR3 sequence (DNA): TGTGCCAGTAGTAGCTGGGCCCCCTCTGGAAACACCATATATTTT. The full variable domain, its missing parts supplied by reference TRBV19 and TRBJ1-3, is DGGITQSPKYLFRKEGQNVTLSCEQNLNHDAMYWYRQDPGQGLRLIYYSQIVNDFQKGDIAEGYSVSREKKESFPLTVTSAQKNPTAFYLCASSSWAPSGNTIYFGEGSWLTVV.